The clone carrying this TCR beta chain turned up a few times. The junction differs from germline at one of its ends, possibly a read error. The data belong to a study of blood T cells in healthy people across ages. The CDR3 has 14 residues. CDR1 and CDR2 from the germline V gene are DFQATT and SNEGSKA (reference sequence). A second PCR, run for about 7 to 11 cycles, used a sample-barcoded 5' primer plus a J-beta primer mix. From the 5' RACE reads, TCRdb called clonotypes with MiXCR, one entry per CDR3 protein. The sample shows 870,000 or so distinct CDR3 sequences, about 30% of them seen only once. Sequenced material: blood. The source is a woman aged 80 or over in good health. The chain combines TRBV20-1 with TRBJ2-1; no definite D call. The CDR3: CSARPDPSYNEQVF. CDR3 coding DNA: TGCAGTGCGAGGCCGGACCCCTCCTACAATGAGCAGGTCTTC.